This TCR beta chain was obtained from a study of Ad26.COV2.S vaccination and SARS-CoV-2 variants. V shed 5 bases and J shed 5 bases, with 13 bases lying between them. The germline V gene has CDR1 MNHEY and CDR2 SVGAGI. CDR3 length equals 15 residues. Study-wide results and limits: Spike-specific TCR breadth was greater in vaccine than placebo recipients. Placebo and vaccine recipients had non-spike TCR breadth that was similar.

Points on this clone: Its antigen remains unidentified.

Treatment meaning: 15 to 20 received Ad26.COV2.S at low or high dose, single or two shots; 5 received placebo; per-sample allocation not given. The investigators took samples on day 63 after the first vaccine or placebo injection. Built on an Ad26 vector, the vaccine expressed Wuhan-strain SARS-CoV-2 spike. Profiling relied on immunoSEQ multiplex PCR, and the TCRdb table lists in-frame clones only, not all of them. The table includes about 460,000 clones, 80% to 90% detected once. Sequences were derived from peripheral blood, sampled in a trial of Ad26.COV2.S vaccine versus placebo. This TCR derives from a person between 18 and 59 years old who received the Ad26.COV2.S COVID-19 vaccine or a placebo. The chain joins TRBV6-5 to TRBJ1-6; maybe TRBD1 (6 bases). The CDR3 DNA reads as TGTGCCAGCAGTCCACGTCAGGGGAATAATTCACCCCTCCACTTT. Protein sequence: CASSPRQGNNSPLHF.